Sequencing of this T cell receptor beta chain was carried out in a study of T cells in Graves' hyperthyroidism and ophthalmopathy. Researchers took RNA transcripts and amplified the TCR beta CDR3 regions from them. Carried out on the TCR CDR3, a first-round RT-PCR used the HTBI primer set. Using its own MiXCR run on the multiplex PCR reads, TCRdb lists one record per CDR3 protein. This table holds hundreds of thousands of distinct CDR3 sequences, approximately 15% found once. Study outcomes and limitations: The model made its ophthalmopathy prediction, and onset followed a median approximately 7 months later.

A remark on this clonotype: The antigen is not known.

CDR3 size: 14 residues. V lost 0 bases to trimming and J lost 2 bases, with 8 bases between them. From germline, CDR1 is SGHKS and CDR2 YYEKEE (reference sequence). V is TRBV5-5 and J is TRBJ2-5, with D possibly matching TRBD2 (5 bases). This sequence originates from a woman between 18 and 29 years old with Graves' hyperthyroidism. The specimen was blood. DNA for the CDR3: TGTGCCAGCAGCTTGGAATGGACTCAAGAGACCCAGTACTTC. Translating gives CASSLEWTQETQYF.